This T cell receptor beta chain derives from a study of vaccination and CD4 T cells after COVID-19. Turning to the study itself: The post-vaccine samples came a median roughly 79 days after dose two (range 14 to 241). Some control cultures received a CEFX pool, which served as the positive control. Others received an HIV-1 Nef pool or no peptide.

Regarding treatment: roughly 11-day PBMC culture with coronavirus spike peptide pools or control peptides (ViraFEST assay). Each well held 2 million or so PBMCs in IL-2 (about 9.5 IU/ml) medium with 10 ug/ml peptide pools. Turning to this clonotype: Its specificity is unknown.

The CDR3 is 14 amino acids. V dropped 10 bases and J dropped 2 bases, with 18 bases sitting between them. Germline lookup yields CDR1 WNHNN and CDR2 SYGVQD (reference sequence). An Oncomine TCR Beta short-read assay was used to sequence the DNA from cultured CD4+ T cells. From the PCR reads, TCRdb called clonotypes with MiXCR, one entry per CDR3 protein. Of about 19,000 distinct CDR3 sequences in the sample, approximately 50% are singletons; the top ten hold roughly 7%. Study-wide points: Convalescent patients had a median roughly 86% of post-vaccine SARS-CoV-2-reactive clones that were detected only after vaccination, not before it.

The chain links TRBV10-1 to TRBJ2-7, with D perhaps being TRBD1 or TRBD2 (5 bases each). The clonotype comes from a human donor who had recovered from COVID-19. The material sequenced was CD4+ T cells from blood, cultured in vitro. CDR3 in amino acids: CATSKWGSTYEQYF. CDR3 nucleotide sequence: TGCGCCACCTCGAAATGGGGGTCGACCTACGAGCAGTACTTC.